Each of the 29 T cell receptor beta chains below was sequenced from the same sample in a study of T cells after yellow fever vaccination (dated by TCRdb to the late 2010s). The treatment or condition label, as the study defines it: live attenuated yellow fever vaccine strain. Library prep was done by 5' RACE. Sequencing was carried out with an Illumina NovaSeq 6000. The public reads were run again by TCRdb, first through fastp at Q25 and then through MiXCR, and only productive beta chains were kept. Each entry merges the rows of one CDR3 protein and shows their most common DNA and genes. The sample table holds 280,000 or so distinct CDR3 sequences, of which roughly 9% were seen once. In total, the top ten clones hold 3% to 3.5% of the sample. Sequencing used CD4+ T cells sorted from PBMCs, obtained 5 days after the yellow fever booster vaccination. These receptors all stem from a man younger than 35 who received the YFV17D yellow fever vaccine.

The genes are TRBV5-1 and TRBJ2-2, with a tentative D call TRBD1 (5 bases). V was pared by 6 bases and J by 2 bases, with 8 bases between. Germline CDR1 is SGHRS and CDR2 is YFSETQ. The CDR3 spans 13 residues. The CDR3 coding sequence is TGCGCCAGCACCCAGGGAAACACCGGGGAGCTGTTTTTT. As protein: CASTQGNTGELFF. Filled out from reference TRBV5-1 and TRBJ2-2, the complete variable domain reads KAGVTQTPRYLIKTRGQQVTLSCSPISGHRSVSWYQQTPGQGLQFLFEYFSETQRNKGNFPGRFSGRQFSNSRSEMNVSTLELGDSALYLCASTQGNTGELFFGEGSRLTVL.

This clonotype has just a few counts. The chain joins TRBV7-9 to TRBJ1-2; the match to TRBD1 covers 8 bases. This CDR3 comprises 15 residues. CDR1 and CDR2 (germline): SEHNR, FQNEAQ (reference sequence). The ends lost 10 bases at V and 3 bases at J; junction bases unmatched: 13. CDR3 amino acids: CAIEGQELNYYGYTF. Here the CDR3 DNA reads TGTGCCATCGAGGGACAGGAGCTCAACTACTATGGCTACACCTTC.

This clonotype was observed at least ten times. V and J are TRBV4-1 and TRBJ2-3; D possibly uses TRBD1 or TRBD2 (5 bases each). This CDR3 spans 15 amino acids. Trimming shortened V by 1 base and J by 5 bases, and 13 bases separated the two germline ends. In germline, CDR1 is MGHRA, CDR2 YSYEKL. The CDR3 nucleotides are TGCGCCAGCAGCCAAGTAGCCGGGGCGGTAGATACGCAGTATTTT. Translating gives CASSQVAGAVDTQYF.

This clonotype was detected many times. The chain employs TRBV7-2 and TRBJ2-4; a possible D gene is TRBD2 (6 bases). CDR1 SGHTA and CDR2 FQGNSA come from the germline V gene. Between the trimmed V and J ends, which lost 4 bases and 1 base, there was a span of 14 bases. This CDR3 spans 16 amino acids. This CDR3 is CASSSTGLSAKNIQYF. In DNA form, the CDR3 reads TGTGCCAGCAGCTCCACGGGACTCTCCGCCAAAAACATTCAGTACTTC. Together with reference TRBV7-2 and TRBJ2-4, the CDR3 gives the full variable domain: GAGVSQSPSNKVTEKGKDVELRCDPISGHTALYWYRQSLGQGLEFLIYFQGNSAPDKSGLPSDRFSAERTGGSVSTLTIQRTQQEDSAVYLCASSSTGLSAKNIQYFGAGTRLSVL.

The CDR3 reads CSARGGVETQYF. The CDR3 bases are TGCAGTGCTAGAGGGGGGGTCGAGACCCAGTACTTC. The V and J genes are TRBV20-1 and TRBJ2-5; TRBD2 might be the D (6 bases). V was trimmed by 1 base and J by 5 bases, leaving 8 bases between them. Germline V gives CDR1 DFQATT, CDR2 SNEGSKA (reference sequence). The CDR3 has 12 residues.

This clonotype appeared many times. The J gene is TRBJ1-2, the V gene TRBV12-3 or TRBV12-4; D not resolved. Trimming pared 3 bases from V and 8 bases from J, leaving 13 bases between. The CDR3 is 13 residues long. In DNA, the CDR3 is TGTGCCAGCAGTTTTCAGGAAGGGCTCGGCTACACCTTC. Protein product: CASSFQEGLGYTF.

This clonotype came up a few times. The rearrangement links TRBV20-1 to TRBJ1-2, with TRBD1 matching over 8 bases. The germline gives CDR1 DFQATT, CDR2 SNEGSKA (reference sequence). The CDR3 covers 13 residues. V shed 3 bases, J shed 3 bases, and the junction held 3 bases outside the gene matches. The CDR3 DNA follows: TGCAGTGCTAGGTCGGACAGGGACTATGGCTACACCTTC. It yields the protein CSARSDRDYGYTF.

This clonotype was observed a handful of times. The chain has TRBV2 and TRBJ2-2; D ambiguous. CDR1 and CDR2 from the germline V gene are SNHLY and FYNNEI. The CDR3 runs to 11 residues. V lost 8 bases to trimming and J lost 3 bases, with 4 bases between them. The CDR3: CASVYTGELFF. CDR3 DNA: TGTGCCAGCGTTTACACCGGGGAGCTGTTTTTT.

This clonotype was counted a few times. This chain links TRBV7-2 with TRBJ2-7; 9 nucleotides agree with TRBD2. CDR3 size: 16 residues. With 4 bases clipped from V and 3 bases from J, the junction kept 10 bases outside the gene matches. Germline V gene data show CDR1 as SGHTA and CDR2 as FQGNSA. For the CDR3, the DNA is TGTGCCAGCAGCTCGAGCAGCGGGGGGATGCTCTACGAGCAGTACTTC. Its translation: CASSSSSGGMLYEQYF. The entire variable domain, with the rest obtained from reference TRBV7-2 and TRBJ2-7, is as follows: GAGVSQSPSNKVTEKGKDVELRCDPISGHTALYWYRQSLGQGLEFLIYFQGNSAPDKSGLPSDRFSAERTGGSVSTLTIQRTQQEDSAVYLCASSSSSGGMLYEQYFGPGTRLTVT.

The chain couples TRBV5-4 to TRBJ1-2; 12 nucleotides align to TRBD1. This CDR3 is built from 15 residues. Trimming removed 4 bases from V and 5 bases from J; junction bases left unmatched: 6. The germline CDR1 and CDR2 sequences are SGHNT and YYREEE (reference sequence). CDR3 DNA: TGTGCCAGCAGCCCCGGGACAGGGGGCTGGTATGGCTACACCTTC. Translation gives CASSPGTGGWYGYTF.

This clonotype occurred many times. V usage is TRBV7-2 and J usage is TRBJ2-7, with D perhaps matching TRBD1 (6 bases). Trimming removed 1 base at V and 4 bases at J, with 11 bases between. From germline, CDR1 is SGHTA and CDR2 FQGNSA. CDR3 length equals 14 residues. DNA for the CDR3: TGTGCCAGCAGCTTAGACCGGACAGTGTACGAGCAGTACTTC. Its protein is CASSLDRTVYEQYF.

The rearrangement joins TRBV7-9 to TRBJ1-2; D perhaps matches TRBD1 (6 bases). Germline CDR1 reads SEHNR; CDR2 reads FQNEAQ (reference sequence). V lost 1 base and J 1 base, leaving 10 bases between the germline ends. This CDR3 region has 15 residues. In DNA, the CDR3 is TGTGCCAGCAGCTTAGTCTCAGGGGTTAACTATGGCTACACCTTC. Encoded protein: CASSLVSGVNYGYTF. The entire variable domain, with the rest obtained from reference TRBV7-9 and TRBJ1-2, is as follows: DTGVSQNPRHKITKRGQNVTFRCDPISEHNRLYWYRQTLGQGPEFLTYFQNEAQLEKSRLLSDRFSAERPKGSFSTLEIQRTEQGDSAMYLCASSLVSGVNYGYTFGSGTRLTVV.

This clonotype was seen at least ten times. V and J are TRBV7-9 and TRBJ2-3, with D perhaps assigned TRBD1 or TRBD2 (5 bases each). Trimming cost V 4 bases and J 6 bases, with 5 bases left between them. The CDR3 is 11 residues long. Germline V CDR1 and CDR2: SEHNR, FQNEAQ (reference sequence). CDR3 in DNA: TGTGCCAGCAGCTGGGGGGATACGCAGTATTTT. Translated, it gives CASSWGDTQYF.

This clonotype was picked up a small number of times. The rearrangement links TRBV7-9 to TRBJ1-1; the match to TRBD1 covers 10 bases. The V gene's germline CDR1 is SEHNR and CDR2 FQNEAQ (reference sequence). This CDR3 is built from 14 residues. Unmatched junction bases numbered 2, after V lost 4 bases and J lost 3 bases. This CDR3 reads CASSSGQGDTEAFF. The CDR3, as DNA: TGTGCCAGCAGCTCTGGACAGGGGGACACTGAAGCTTTCTTT.

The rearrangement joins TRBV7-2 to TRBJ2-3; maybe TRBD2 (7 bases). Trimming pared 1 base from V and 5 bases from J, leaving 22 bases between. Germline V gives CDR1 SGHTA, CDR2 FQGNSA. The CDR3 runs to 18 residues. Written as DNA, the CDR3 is TGTGCCAGCAGCTTAGACCCCTTCAGGGGAGGGGGTGGAGATACGCAGTATTTT. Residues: CASSLDPFRGGGGDTQYF.

The CDR3 DNA reads TGTGCCAGCAGCGCCCGTACCACAGATACGCAGTATTTT. Translated, it gives CASSARTTDTQYF. The rearrangement joins TRBV7-2 to TRBJ2-3; D is uncertain. Trimming stripped 5 bases from V and 2 bases from J, with 8 bases between. The CDR3 consists of 13 residues. Looked up from germline, CDR1 is SGHTA and CDR2 is FQGNSA.

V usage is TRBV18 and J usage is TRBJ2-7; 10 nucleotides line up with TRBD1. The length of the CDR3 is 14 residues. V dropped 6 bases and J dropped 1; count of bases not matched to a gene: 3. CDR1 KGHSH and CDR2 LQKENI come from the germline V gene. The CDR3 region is CASSGTGASYEQYV. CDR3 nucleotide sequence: TGTGCCAGCTCCGGGACAGGGGCTTCCTACGAGCAGTACGTC.

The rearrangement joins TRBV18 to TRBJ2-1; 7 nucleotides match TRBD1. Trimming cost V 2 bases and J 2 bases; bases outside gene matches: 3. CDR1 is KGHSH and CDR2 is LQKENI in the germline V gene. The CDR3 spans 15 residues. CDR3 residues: CASSPGQAAYNEQFF. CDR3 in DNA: TGTGCCAGCTCACCAGGACAGGCGGCCTACAATGAGCAGTTCTTC.

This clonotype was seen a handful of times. Here the CDR3 reads CASSPDTGNTIYF. The CDR3 nucleotides read TGTGCCAGCTCACCAGACACTGGAAACACCATATATTTT. The J gene is TRBJ1-3, the V gene TRBV18; D not resolved. The V gene's germline CDR1 is KGHSH and CDR2 LQKENI. This CDR3 comprises 13 residues. V dropped 2 bases and J dropped 2 bases, with 4 bases sitting between them. The full variable domain, in which reference TRBV18 and TRBJ1-3 provide the parts outside the CDR3, is NAGVMQNPRHLVRRRGQEARLRCSPMKGHSHVYWYRQLPEEGLKFMVYLQKENIIDESGMPKERFSAEFPKEGPSILRIQQVVRGDSAAYFCASSPDTGNTIYFGEGSWLTVV.

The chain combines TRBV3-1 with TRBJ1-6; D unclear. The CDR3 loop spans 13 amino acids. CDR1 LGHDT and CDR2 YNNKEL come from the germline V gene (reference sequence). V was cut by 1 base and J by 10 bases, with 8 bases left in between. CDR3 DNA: TGTGCCAGCAGCCAAGGACGAGGATCACCCCTCCACTTT. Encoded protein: CASSQGRGSPLHF.

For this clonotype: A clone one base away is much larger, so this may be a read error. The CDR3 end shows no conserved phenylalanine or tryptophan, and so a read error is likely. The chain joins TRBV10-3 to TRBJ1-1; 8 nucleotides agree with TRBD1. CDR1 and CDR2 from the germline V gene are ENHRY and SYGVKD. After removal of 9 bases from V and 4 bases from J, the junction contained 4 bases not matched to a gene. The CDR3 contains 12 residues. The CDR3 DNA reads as TGTGCCATTCAGGGGGCAGGCACTGAAGCTTTCTCT. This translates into CAIQGAGTEAFS.

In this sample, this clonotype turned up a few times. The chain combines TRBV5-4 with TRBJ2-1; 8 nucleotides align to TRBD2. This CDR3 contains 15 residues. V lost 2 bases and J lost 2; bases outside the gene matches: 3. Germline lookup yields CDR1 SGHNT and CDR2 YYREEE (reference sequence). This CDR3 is CASSLAGAPYNEQFF. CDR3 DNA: TGTGCCAGCAGCTTAGCGGGGGCTCCCTACAATGAGCAGTTCTTC.

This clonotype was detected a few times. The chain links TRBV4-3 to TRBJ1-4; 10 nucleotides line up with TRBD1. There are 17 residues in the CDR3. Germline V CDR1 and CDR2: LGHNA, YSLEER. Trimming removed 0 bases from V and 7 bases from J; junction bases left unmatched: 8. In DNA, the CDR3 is TGCGCCAGCAGCCAAGATCTAGGGACAGGGGCTGGTGAAAAACTGTTTTTT. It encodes CASSQDLGTGAGEKLFF.

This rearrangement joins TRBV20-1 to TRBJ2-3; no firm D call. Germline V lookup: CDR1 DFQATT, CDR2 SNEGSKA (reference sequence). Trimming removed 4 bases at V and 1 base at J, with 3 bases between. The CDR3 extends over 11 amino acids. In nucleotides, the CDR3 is TGCAGTGCTATGGGCACAGATACGCAGTATTTT. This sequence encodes CSAMGTDTQYF.

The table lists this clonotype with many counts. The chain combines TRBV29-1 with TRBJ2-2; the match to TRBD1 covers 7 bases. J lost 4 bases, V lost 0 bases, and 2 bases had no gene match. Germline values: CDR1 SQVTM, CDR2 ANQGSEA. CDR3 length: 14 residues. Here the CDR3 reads CSVEERGLTGELFF. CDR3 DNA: TGCAGCGTTGAAGAAAGGGGGCTCACCGGGGAGCTGTTTTTT.

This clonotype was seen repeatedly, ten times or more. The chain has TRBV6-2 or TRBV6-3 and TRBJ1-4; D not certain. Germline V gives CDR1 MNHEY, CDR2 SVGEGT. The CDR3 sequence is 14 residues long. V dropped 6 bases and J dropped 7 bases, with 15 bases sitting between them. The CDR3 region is CASRGLGDREKLFF. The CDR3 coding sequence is TGTGCCAGCAGGGGATTAGGAGACCGTGAAAAACTGTTTTTT.

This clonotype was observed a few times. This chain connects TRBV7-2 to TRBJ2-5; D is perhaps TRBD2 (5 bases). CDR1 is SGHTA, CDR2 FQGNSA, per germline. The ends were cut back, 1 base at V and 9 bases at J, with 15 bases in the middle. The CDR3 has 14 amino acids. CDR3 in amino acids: CASSLGLAGTAQYF. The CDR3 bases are TGTGCCAGCAGCTTAGGGCTAGCCGGTACGGCCCAGTACTTC.

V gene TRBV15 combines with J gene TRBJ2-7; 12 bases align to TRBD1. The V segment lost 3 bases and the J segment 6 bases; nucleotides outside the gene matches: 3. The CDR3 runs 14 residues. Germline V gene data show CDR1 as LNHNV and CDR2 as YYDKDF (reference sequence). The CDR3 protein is CATSRGQGASEQYV. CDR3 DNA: TGTGCCACCAGCAGGGGACAGGGGGCCTCCGAGCAGTACGTC.

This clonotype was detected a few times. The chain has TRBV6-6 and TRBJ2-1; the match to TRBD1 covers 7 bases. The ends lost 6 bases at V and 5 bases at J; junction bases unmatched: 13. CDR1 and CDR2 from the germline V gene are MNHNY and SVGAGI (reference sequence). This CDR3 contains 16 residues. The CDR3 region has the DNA TGTGCCAGCAGCCAACACAGGGGCGTTTACAACAATGAGCAGTTCTTC. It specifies CASSQHRGVYNNEQFF.